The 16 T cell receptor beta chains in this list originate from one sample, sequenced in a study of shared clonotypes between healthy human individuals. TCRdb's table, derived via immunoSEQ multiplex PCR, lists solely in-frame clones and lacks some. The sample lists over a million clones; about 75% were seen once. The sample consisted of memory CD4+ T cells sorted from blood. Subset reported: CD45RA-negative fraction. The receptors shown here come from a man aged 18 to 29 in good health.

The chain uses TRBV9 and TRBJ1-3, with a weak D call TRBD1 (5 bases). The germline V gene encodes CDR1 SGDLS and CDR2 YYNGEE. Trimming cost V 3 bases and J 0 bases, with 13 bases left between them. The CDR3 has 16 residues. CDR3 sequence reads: CASSGTRGVSGNTIYF. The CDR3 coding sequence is TGTGCCAGCAGCGGGACACGCGGGGTCTCTGGAAACACCATATATTTT. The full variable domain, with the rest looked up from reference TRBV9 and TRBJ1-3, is DSGVTQTPKHLITATGQRVTLRCSPRSGDLSVYWYQQSLDQGLQFLIQYYNGEERAKGNILERFSAQQFPDLHSELNLSSLELGDSALYFCASSGTRGVSGNTIYFGEGSWLTVV.

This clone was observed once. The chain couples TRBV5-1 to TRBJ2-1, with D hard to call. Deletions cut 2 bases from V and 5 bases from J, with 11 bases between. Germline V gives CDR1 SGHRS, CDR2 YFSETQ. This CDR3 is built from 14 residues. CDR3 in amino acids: CASSFPGPNNEQFF. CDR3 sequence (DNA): TGCGCCAGCAGCTTTCCAGGACCCAACAATGAGCAGTTCTTC. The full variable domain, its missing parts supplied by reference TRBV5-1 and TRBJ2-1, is KAGVTQTPRYLIKTRGQQVTLSCSPISGHRSVSWYQQTPGQGLQFLFEYFSETQRNKGNFPGRFSGRQFSNSRSEMNVSTLELGDSALYLCASSFPGPNNEQFFGPGTRLTVL.

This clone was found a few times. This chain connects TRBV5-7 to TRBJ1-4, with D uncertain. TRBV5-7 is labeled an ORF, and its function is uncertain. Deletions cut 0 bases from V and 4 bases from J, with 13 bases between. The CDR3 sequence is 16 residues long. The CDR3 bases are TGTGCCAGCAGCTTGGCCGTTCGTAGCCATAATGAAAAACTGTTTTTT. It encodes CASSLAVRSHNEKLFF.

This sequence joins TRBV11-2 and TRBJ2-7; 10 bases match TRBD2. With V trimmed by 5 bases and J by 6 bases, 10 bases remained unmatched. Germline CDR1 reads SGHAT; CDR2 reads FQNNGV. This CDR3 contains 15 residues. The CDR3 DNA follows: TGTGCCAGCAGCCCTGGACTAGCGGCGCAGGGCGAGCAGTACTTC. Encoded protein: CASSPGLAAQGEQYF.

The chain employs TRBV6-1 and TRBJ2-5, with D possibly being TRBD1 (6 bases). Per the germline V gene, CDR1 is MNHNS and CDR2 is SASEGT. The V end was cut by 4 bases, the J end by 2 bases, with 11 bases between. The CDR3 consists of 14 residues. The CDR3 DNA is TGTGCCAGCAGTGCCGTCAGGGGACAAGAGACCCAGTACTTC. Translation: CASSAVRGQETQYF.

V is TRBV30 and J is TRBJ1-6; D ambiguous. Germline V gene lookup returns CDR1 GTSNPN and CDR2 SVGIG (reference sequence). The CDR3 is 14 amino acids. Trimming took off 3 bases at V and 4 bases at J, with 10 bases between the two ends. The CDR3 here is CAWRGREYNSPLHF. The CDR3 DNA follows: TGTGCCTGGAGAGGGCGGGAATATAATTCACCCCTCCACTTT.

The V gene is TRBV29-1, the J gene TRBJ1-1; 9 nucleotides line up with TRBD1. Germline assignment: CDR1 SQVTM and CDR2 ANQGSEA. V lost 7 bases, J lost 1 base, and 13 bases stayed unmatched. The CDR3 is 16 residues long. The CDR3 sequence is CSARGGQGGKNTEAFF. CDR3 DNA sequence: TGCAGCGCCCGAGGGGGACAGGGAGGAAAGAACACTGAAGCTTTCTTT.

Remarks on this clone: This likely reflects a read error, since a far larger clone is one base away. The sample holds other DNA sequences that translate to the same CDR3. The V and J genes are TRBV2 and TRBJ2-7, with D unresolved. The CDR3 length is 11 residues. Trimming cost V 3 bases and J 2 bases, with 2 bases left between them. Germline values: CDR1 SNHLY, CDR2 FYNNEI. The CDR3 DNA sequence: TGTGCCAGCAGTGACACCTACGAGCAGTACTTC. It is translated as CASSDTYEQYF.

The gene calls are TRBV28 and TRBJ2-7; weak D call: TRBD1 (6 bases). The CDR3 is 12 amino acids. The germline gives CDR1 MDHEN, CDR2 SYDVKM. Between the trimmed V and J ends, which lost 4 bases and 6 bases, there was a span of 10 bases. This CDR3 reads CASSSIRGEQYF. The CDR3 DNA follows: TGTGCCAGCAGTTCAATCAGGGGCGAGCAGTACTTC.

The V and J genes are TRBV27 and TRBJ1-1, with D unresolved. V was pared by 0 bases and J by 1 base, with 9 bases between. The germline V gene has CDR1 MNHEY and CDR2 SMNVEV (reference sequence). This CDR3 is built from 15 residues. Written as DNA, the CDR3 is TGTGCCAGCAGTTTATCAGTTCGGGGGAACACTGAAGCTTTCTTT. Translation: CASSLSVRGNTEAFF.

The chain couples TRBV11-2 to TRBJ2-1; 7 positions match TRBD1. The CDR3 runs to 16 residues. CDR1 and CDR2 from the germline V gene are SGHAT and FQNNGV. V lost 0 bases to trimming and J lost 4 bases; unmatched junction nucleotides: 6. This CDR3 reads CASSLEGRGLYNEQFF. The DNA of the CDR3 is TGTGCCAGCAGCTTAGAGGGCAGGGGGTTATACAATGAGCAGTTCTTC. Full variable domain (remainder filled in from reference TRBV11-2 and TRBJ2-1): EAGVAQSPRYKIIEKRQSVAFWCNPISGHATLYWYQQILGQGPKLLIQFQNNGVVDDSQLPKDRFSAERLKGVDSTLKIQPAKLEDSAVYLCASSLEGRGLYNEQFFGPGTRLTVL.

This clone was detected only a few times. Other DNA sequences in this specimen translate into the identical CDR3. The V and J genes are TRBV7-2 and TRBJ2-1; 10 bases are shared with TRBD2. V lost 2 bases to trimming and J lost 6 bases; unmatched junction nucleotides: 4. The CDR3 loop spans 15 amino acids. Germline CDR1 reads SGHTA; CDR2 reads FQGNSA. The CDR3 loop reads CASSLQAGGSNEQFF. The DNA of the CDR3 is TGTGCCAGCAGCTTACAAGCGGGAGGGAGCAATGAGCAGTTCTTC.

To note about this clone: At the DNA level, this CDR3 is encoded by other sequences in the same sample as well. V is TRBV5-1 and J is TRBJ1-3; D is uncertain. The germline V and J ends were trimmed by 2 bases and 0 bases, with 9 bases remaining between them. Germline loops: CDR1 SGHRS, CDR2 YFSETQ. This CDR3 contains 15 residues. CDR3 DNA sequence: TGCGCCAGCAGCTTCGGGGATCTCTCTGGAAACACCATATATTTT. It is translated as CASSFGDLSGNTIYF.

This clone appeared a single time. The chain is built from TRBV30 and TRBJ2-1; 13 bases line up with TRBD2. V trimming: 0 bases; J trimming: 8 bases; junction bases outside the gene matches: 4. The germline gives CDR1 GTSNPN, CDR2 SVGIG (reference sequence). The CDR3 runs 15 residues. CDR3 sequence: CAWSVGLAGEYEQFF. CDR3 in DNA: TGTGCCTGGAGTGTAGGACTAGCGGGAGAATATGAGCAGTTCTTC.

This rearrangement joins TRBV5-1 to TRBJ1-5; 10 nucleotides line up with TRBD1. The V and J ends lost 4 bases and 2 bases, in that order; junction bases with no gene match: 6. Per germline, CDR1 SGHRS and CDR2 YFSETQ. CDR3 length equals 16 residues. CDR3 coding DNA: TGCGCCAGCAGCCTCTCCGGGACAGGGGGCAATCAGCCCCAGCATTTT. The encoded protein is CASSLSGTGGNQPQHF.

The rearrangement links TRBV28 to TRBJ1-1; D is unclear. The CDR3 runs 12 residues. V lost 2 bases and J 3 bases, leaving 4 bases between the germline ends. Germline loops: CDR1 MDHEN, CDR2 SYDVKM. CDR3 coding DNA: TGTGCCAGCAGTTTAGGGGACACTGAAGCTTTCTTT. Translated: CASSLGDTEAFF. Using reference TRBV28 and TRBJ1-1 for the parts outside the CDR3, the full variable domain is DVKVTQSSRYLVKRTGEKVFLECVQDMDHENMFWYRQDPGLGLRLIYFSYDVKMKEKGDIPEGYSVSREKKERFSLILESASTNQTSMYLCASSLGDTEAFFGQGTRLTVV.